This TCR beta chain was captured in a study of shared clonotypes between healthy human individuals (dated by TCRdb to the early 2020s). Turning to the overall study: A few men and a couple of women, aged 18 to 49 years, made up the cohort. To estimate repertoire size and how much clonotype sharing occurs between individuals, the study deeply sequenced the blood TCR repertoires of about five healthy adults. Leukapheresis yielded between about 0.94 and 8.9 billion PBMCs per donor. Libraries were prepared and TCR repertoires were sequenced by different laboratories using diverse techniques, in order to increase sequencing depth and limit assay-specific biases. For each donor, CD4 naive and CD4 memory were each run on three plates, CD8 naive on two plates, and CD8 memory on one plate. General findings and caveats noted by the study authors: Sampling was restricted to blood, and TCR repertoires in tissue are likely to differ from TCR repertoires in blood. Even with the large sequencing depth, rarefaction of the sorted-subset datasets indicated that sequencing was incomplete. Compared with non-shared clonotypes, clonotypes shared by all four sorted-subset donors had higher generation probabilities. Because the study included only a small number of donors, the genetic and exposure-history diversity represented was limited. Sharing across a handful of donors was observed for approximately 4.6% of naive CD4, about 3.2% of naive CD8, 2% to 2.5% of memory CD4, and roughly 0.4% of memory CD8 clonotypes. Estimated clonotype richness was generally larger for naive than for memory subsets. Based on pairwise subsampling, the degree of clonotype sharing among donors was expected to be affected by sequencing depth.

Donors were healthy HIV-negative adults with no recently reported acute infections or vaccinations. Only Caucasian adults living in Nashville, Tennessee, USA were represented among the donors. CD4+ T cells were enriched by magnetic negative selection, after which naive cells were positively selected on CD45RA and the negative fraction was taken as the memory subset. After blood collection by leukapheresis, PBMCs were isolated using Ficoll-Histopaque density gradient centrifugation and then cryopreserved in the vapor phase of liquid nitrogen. Purity and quantity of every magnetically sorted T cell population were checked by analytical flow cytometry. Each sorted fraction had its genomic DNA isolated and then quantified by UV absorbance on a Nanodrop 2000c. About this clone itself: What antigen it recognizes has not been identified. No base quality values were provided; no much bigger clone lies one nucleotide off.

Using the deep immunoSEQ assay, TCR CDR3 regions were amplified from genomic DNA by multiplex PCR. Extracted genomic DNA from each cell subset was distributed evenly across all wells of several immunoSEQ 96-well plates, and each plate was treated as a replicate. Each replicate PCR for sorted subsets received around 0.2 ug genomic DNA, equal to 30,000 or so T cell genomes. Purified libraries were measured with a Qubit 3.0 fluorometer, size-checked on a Bioanalyzer 2100, and measured again with the KAPA Library Quantification kit. A separate single-read 150-cycle Illumina NextSeq 550 flow cell was used to sequence each immunoSEQ 96-well plate. Regarding the original processing steps: Because only junctional sequences without quality scores were contained in the immunoSEQ output, filtering matching that applied to full-length reads could not be performed. To assign V/J genes and CDR3, sequences were annotated against IMGT germline references using PyIR, a Python wrapper for IgBLAST v1.9. Reads with weak V/J assignments (E-value above 1e-6), missing CDR3, stop codons, out-of-frame junctions, or ambiguous translated residues were removed. A V3J clonotype was defined by an identical inferred V gene, J gene, and CDR3 amino acid sequence. Percentage overlap between repertoires was computed as shared unique clonotypes divided by the size of the smaller repertoire. Repertoire richness was assessed with RTK rarefaction, the Chao1 estimator, and Recon v2.1 estimates of unobserved clonotypes. Generation probabilities for all TCRbeta clonotypes obtained by the gDNA method from a handful of donors were computed using OLGA. This is the immuneACCESS table as TCRdb keeps it, with only in-frame sequences that have V and J called. A part of the clones is gone; compared with another copy, unresolved V genes explain less than half, and the rest is unexplained. The D gene and trimming were derived from the DNA, and the V and J assignments and clone size from that table. The sample table records 1.6 million or so clones; 96% of these occur just once. Approximately 1.1% of the sample is taken by the ten largest.

The specimen sequenced was naive CD4+ T cells sorted from blood. In the paper's terms, the cell subset or site label means: CD45RA+ positively selected. The clonotype comes from a man aged 25-45 years in good health.

The base sequence is TGTGCCAGCAGTTTTACGTCAGGGAAGGATCAGCCCCAGCATTTT. It translates as CASSFTSGKDQPQHF. The chain is assembled from TRBV27 and TRBJ1-5, and TRBD1 may be the D gene, going by 5 matching bases. CDR1 and CDR2 were assigned from the germline V gene (reference sequence) as MNHEY and SMNVEV. A distance of 14 bases separates the germline ends of V and J, which lose 3 bases and 5 bases respectively. The CDR3, from cysteine to phenylalanine, totals 15 residues. Kept here is only the CDR3 DNA, which spans 45 bases and is read in frame from base 1.